The T cell receptor (beta chain) described here comes from a study of cytomegalovirus exposure and HLA in healthy donors. Study-level information: Drawn from HLA-typed donors, around 85 million unique TCRs were held in an early data release.

The PCR had 60 Vbeta and 13 Jbeta primers. Under the authors' procedure: Approximately 11 million of around 85 million unique TCR beta chains were shared, per a later count. The data were produced by immunoSEQ multiplex PCR, yet TCRdb's version contains in-frame clones alone and is incomplete. That table is the source of V, J and clone size, and D and trimming were worked out from the DNA. This repertoire shows over 150,000 clones, 77% found once; its top ten account for roughly 3.7%. Study-level findings and limits: Later analysis demonstrated an association between a missense DCLRE1C variant and TCR beta V- and J-gene trimming. TCR beta sequences numbering over 15,000 were associated with HLA alleles at 0.05 false discovery rate in a later analysis.

V was pared by 0 bases and J by 5 bases, with 10 bases of the junction left unmatched. This CDR3 comprises 16 residues. In germline, CDR1 is SGHNT, CDR2 YYREEE (reference sequence). A note on this clone: Its antigen remains unidentified.

This sequence was found in a woman aged 55-70 years in good health and CMV-seropositive. Sequenced material: PBMCs. The V gene is TRBV5-4, the J gene TRBJ2-5; 7 bases are a match to TRBD1. Written as DNA, the CDR3 is TGTGCCAGCAGCTTGGGAGGGGTGGGACAGTCCGAGACCCAGTACTTC. As protein: CASSLGGVGQSETQYF.